These T cell receptor beta chains were read from a single sample in a study of blood T cell repertoires in COVID-19. Method: immunoSEQ multiplex PCR; TCRdb's copy keeps in-frame clones and lacks some. Among about 83,000 clones listed, about 82% were seen once. The specimen sequenced was peripheral blood. All receptors derive from a woman of 80 years or more in a cohort sampled during active or convalescent COVID-19. Each CDR3 is given with its conserved first and last residue. A D gene is named only where the DNA matches it firmly. A row's size may be missing; if present it is once, few, many or a size class.

TRBV30	13	TRBD2	TRBJ2-1	.	TGTGCCGGATTGACTAGCGGGAGTGGTGAGCAGTTCTTC	CAGLTSGSGEQFF
TRBV10-2	13	.	TRBJ1-5	.	TGCGCCAGCAGTGAACAGGCCAATCAGCCCCAGCATTTT	CASSEQANQPQHF
TRBV6-1	13	.	TRBJ1-2	few	TGTGCCAGCAGTGAATCCAGGGCGGCTGGCTACACCTTC	CASSESRAAGYTF
TRBV11-3	14	.	TRBJ1-1	.	TGTGCCAGCAGCTTCTCAGGGAAGGGCACTGAAGCTTTCTTT	CASSFSGKGTEAFF
TRBV10-2	13	.	TRBJ2-7	.	TGCGCCAGCAGTGGGGGACTCATCTACGAGCAGTACTTC	CASSGGLIYEQYF
TRBV19	13	TRBD1	TRBJ1-2	once	TGTGCCAGTAGAGGACAGGGTGGATATGGCTACACCTTC	CASRGQGGYGYTF
TRBV27	14	.	TRBJ2-7	.	TGTGCCAGTTTCTCCGGGAGTCCGGCCTACGAGCAGTACTTC	CASFSGSPAYEQYF
TRBV28	17	.	TRBJ2-7	.	TGTGCCAGCAGTTTAATAAACAGCGGACTGGACTCCTACGAGCAGTACTTC	CASSLINSGLDSYEQYF
TRBV28	13	TRBD1	TRBJ2-1	.	TGTGCCACAATAGGACAGGGAATCCATGAGCAGTTCTTC	CATIGQGIHEQFF
TRBV3-1/TRBV3-2	16	.	TRBJ2-1	.	TGTGCCAGCAGCCAAGAGCTGACTAGTTCTTACAATGAGCAGTTCTTC	CASSQELTSSYNEQFF
TRBV9	14	TRBD1	TRBJ2-7	.	TGTGCCAGCAGCAGAGGACAGGAACCCTACGAGCAGTACTTC	CASSRGQEPYEQYF
TRBV7-2	14	.	TRBJ2-5	once	TGTGCCAGCAGCTTGTTGGGTCGGGATGAGACCCAGTACTTC	CASSLLGRDETQYF
TRBV6-5	15	.	TRBJ2-2	.	TGTGCCACTCGCTGGGGCAGGGGGGACACCGGGGAGCTGTTTTTT	CATRWGRGDTGELFF
TRBV6-5	15	TRBD1	TRBJ1-2	.	TGTGCCAGCAGTCGAAGCAGGGGGCTGGGGTATGGCTACACCTTC	CASSRSRGLGYGYTF
TRBV6-5	15	TRBD1	TRBJ2-2	.	TGTGCCAGCAGCCTCGGGACAGGAGACACCGGGGAGCTGTTTTTT	CASSLGTGDTGELFF
TRBV11-2	13	TRBD1	TRBJ1-5	.	TGTGCCAGCAGTCAGGACAGGGCGCGCCCCCAGCATTTT	CASSQDRARPQHF
TRBV19	16	.	TRBJ1-5	.	TGTGCCAGTAGTAAACTCGGAGGCAGTTACAATCAGCCCCAGCATTTT	CASSKLGGSYNQPQHF